The entry below describes one T cell receptor (beta chain). The CDR3 covers 13 residues. With 0 bases clipped from V and 8 bases from J, the junction kept 1 base outside the gene matches. The V gene's germline CDR1 is WNHNN and CDR2 SYGVQD (reference sequence). TCRdb re-analyzed the PCR reads through MiXCR. This table has about 8,100 clones, roughly two fifths appearing once. The sample originates from a study of metastatic and nonmetastatic thyroid tumors. All patients were untreated before thyroid surgery. The rearrangement links TRBV10-1 to TRBJ2-1; TRBD1 matches 7 bases. Sequencing was carried out using tumor tissue. The source of this sequence is a male donor with papillary thyroid cancer or a benign thyroid nodule (not recorded which). Some clones in this sample may be carry-over from other donors' samples. CDR3 nucleotide sequence: TGCGCCAGCAGTGAGTCTCAGGGGGATGAGCAGTTCTTC. It specifies CASSESQGDEQFF.